The clone carrying this T cell receptor beta chain was seen only a few times. Antigen: not known. These data belong to a study of T cells in Graves' hyperthyroidism and ophthalmopathy. Notes on the study in general: Most thyroid clonotypes expanded above 0.001 were also detected in blood.

Trimming stripped 2 bases from V and 10 bases from J, with 12 bases between. Germline V gene data show CDR1 as SGHDT and CDR2 as YYEEEE. The CDR3 loop spans 12 amino acids. Template material for amplifying TCR beta CDR3 regions consisted of RNA transcripts. TCR CDR3 underwent first-round RT-PCR with the HTBI primer set. Each CDR3 protein is one row after TCRdb ran MiXCR on the multiplex PCR reads. In the table there are around 700,000 distinct CDR3 sequences, approximately 19% of which are singletons. The source is a woman in her 50s with Graves' hyperthyroidism that later progressed to Graves' ophthalmopathy. Material for sequencing was blood. The V call is TRBV5-6, the J call TRBJ1-1; D ambiguous. The CDR3 loop reads CASSFPGRRAFF. DNA of the CDR3: TGTGCCAGCAGCTTCCCAGGTAGACGAGCTTTCTTT.